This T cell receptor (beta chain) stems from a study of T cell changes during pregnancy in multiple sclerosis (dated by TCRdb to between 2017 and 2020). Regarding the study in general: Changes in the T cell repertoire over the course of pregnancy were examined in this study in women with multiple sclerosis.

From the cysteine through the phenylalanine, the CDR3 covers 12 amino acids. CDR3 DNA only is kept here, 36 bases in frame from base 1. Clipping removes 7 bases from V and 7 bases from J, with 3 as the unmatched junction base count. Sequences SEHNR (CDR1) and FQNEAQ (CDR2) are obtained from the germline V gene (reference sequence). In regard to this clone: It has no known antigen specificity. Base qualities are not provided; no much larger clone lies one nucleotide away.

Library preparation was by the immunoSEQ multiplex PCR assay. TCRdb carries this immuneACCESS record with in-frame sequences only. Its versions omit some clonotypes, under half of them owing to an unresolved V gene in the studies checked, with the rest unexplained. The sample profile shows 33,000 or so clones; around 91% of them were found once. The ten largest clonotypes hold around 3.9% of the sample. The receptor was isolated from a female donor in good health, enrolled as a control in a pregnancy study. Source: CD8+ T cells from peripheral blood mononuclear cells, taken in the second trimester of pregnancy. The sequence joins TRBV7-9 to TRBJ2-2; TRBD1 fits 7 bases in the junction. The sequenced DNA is TGTGCCAGCAACCAGGGGGACGGGGAGCTGTTTTTT. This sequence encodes CASNQGDGELFF.